The sequence of this T cell receptor beta chain was determined in a study of blood T cell repertoires in COVID-19. Turning to the study itself: Donors in the United States, Italy and Spain gave samples during acute or convalescent COVID-19.

The CDR3 length is 16 residues. V lost 5 bases, J lost 0 bases, and 16 bases lay in between. Germline CDR1 SGHTA, CDR2 FQGNSA. The repertoire was sequenced with immunoSEQ multiplex PCR; TCRdb's copy has only in-frame clones and lacks some. The sample holds 130,000 or so clones, more than 75% seen once. This clone was counted a few times. Sequenced sample: peripheral blood. This chain links TRBV7-2 with TRBJ1-2, with D possibly being TRBD1 (6 bases). The TCR sequence derives from a woman in her 70s with COVID-19, enrolled during active disease. The CDR3 sequence: CASSINHRVSNYGYTF. Written as DNA, the CDR3 is TGTGCCAGCAGCATTAACCACAGGGTCTCTAACTATGGCTACACCTTC.